The T cell receptor beta chain described here comes from a study of Tregs in tolerant kidney transplant recipients. Study-wide results and limits: The small number of patients limits these findings pending further validation.

Method: immunoSEQ multiplex PCR; TCRdb's copy keeps in-frame clones and lacks some. This table has about 3,700 clones, 70% to 90% appearing once. V lost 6 bases, J lost 4 bases, and 8 bases stayed unmatched. Germline lookup yields CDR1 MNHEY and CDR2 SMNVEV (reference sequence). This CDR3 spans 14 amino acids. Thawed PBMCs were rested overnight at 37°C with around 200 IU/ml IL-2 before regulatory T cell sorting. As concerns this clone: Its cognate antigen is unknown.

The chain uses TRBV27 and TRBJ2-5; 7 positions match TRBD1. Sample: Tregs from blood, taken before the transplant. This TCR was sampled from a human donor who received a combined kidney and bone marrow transplant. The CDR3 region is CASSRRGGAETQYF. As DNA, the CDR3 is TGTGCCAGCAGCCGACGAGGGGGCGCAGAGACCCAGTACTTC.